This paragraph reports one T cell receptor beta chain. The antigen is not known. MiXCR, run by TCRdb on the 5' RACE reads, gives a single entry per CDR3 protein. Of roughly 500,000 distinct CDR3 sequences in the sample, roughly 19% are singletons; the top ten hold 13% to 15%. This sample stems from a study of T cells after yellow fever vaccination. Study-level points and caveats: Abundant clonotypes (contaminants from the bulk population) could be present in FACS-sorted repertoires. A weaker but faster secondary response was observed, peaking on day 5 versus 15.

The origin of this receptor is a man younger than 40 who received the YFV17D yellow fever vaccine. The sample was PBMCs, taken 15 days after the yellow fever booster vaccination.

The CDR3 nucleotides are TGTGCCACCGCCCAGGCCTCCTACGAGCAGTACTTC. Translation gives CATAQASYEQYF. The rearrangement uses TRBV19 and TRBJ2-7, with unresolved D. V lost 10 bases and J 0 bases, leaving 10 bases between the germline ends. This CDR3 contains 12 residues. CDR1 is LNHDA and CDR2 is SQIVND in the germline V gene (reference sequence).